This TCR beta chain is drawn from a study of blood T cell repertoires in COVID-19. Turning to the study itself: The origin of the acute and convalescent COVID-19 samples was the United States, Italy and Spain. Nucleic acid was either cDNA or gDNA, and it came from T cells, B-cell-depleted T cells, or PBMCs.

Followed longitudinally, the Seattle patients had been enrolled during active infection. This CDR3 has 16 residues. Under the authors' procedure: Estimates of nucleated cell counts were drawn from the amplification of reference gene primers. Generated by immunoSEQ multiplex PCR, the TCRdb table keeps only in-frame clones and is missing some. V, J and clone size are taken as reported in that table, and D and trimming were inferred from the DNA itself. The table has about 49,000 clones, 87% seen once; the top ten hold 2% to 2.5%. This receptor was taken from a woman older than 75 with COVID-19, enrolled during active disease. The material sequenced was peripheral blood. The chain uses TRBV12-2 and TRBJ2-5; the tabulated D call, TRBD1, remains unverified against the DNA. TRBV12-2 is given as a pseudogene. CDR3 bases: TGTGCAAGTCGCTCCCTGGACAGGGGAAACCAAGAGACCCAGTACTTC. Its protein product is CASRSLDRGNQETQYF.